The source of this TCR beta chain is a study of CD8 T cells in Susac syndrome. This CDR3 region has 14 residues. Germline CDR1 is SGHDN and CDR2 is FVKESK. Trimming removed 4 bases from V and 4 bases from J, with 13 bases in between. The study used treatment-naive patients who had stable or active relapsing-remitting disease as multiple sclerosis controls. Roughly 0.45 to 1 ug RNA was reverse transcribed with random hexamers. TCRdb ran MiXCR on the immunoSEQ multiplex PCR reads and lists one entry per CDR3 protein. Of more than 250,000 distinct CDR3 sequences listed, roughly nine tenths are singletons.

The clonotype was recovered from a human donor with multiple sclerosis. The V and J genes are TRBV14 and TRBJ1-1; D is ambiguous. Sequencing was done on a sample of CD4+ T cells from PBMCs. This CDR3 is CASSRALATTEAFF. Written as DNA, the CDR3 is TGTGCCAGCAGCCGGGCCCTCGCCACCACTGAAGCTTTCTTT.